This entry is about one T cell receptor beta chain. Its target is not known. Documented time point: blood at routine non-recurrence follow-up after resection. Material for sequencing was whole RNA from tumor, nontumor lung or frozen PBMC, left unsorted. This sample was included in a study of spatial heterogeneity in lung cancer. Turning to the study itself: Detection of beta-chain sequences consistently exceeded that of alpha-chain sequences. Within raw reads, each unique TCR and UMI combination appeared on average more than ten times. Whole-study findings and limits: Among blood samples, ubiquitous expanded tumor TCRs appeared more at resection than at follow-up.

V lost 6 bases and J lost 8, with 19 bases in between. The CDR3 has 15 residues. Germline V gives CDR1 ENHRY, CDR2 SYGVKD. Every individual TCR cDNA molecule carried its own unique molecular identifier, which allowed correction of PCR and sequencing errors. One entry per CDR3 protein, called by TCRdb with MiXCR from the 5' RACE reads. This table holds tens of thousands of distinct CDR3 sequences, 5% to 6.5% found once. The specimen was PBMCs, collected at follow-up. This sequence originates from a male donor with early-stage non-small cell lung cancer. The chain joins TRBV10-3 to TRBJ1-4, with D tentatively TRBD1 (5 bases). Here the CDR3 DNA reads TGTGCCATCAGCGATACGGGCCCCTGGGACGAAAAACTGTTTTTT. This encodes CAISDTGPWDEKLFF.